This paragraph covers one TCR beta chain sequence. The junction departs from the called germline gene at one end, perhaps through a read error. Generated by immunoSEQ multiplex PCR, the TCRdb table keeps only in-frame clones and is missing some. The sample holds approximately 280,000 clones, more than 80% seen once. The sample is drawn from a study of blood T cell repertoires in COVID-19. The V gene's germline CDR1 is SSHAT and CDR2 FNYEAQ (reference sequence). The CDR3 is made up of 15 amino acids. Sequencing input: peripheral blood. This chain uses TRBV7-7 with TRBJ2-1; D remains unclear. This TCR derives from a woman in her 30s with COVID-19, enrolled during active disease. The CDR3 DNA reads TGTGCTAGCAGCCCGAGTTTGGCGGAGTACAATGAGCAGTTCTTC. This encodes CASSPSLAEYNEQFF.